A single T cell receptor beta chain is shown here with its context. This sample stems from a study of shared clonotypes between healthy human individuals. Germline V lookup: CDR1 LNHDA, CDR2 SQIVND (reference sequence). This CDR3 has 14 amino acids. The V and J ends lost 7 bases and 5 bases respectively, with 17 bases between them. Method: immunoSEQ multiplex PCR; TCRdb's copy keeps in-frame clones and lacks some. The repertoire has about 710,000 clones, 73% of them found once; the top ten carry more than 1.5%. J is TRBJ1-2 and V is TRBV19, with D possibly matching TRBD1 (5 bases). The sequenced material came from memory CD4+ T cells sorted from blood. The subset: CD45RA-negative fraction. The clonotype was recovered from a woman aged 25 to 39 in good health. CDR3 nucleotide sequence: TGTGCCAGTAACCCCGGGACTCCGACGTATGGCTACACCTTC. Encoded protein: CASNPGTPTYGYTF.